The rows below give T cell receptor beta chains drawn from one sample of a study of T-cell memory formation after mild COVID-19. TCRdb analysed the 5' RACE reads with MiXCR anew, one entry per CDR3 protein. The sample lists about 140,000 distinct CDR3 sequences, 15% to 20% occurring once. Sequencing used PBMCs or a T cell subset sorted from them (not recorded which). The receptor source for this set is an adult woman who had mild COVID-19 (a few samples of this study predate the infection). Cell type and time point are not known. Both conserved end residues are part of each CDR3. The D gene is left open where the match is weak. Some rows have no size entry. The others give once, few or many, or a class for an expanded clone.

v_call	j_call	d_call	clone_size	cdr3_aa	cdr3_nt
TRBV10-3	TRBJ2-5	TRBD2	few	CAISAGGTNQETQYF	TGTGCCATCAGTGCGGGGGGGACCAATCAAGAGACCCAGTACTTC
TRBV5-6	TRBJ2-2	NA	few	CASSLWGQNTGELFF	TGTGCCAGCAGCTTGTGGGGCCAGAACACCGGGGAGCTGTTTTTT
TRBV12-3/TRBV12-4	TRBJ2-3	TRBD2	NA	CASSPNLSGSTDTQYF	TGTGCCAGCAGCCCTAACCTTAGCGGGAGCACAGATACGCAGTATTTT
TRBV13	TRBJ1-6	NA	NA	CASSLGWGGDNSPLHF	TGTGCCAGCAGCTTAGGTTGGGGGGGCGATAATTCACCCCTCCACTTT
TRBV4-2	TRBJ1-2	NA	NA	CASSQAEAAYGYTF	TGTGCCAGCAGCCAAGCGGAAGCGGCTTATGGCTACACCTTC
TRBV12-3/TRBV12-4	TRBJ2-7	NA	few	CASRMGTFSGEQYF	TGTGCCAGCAGGATGGGAACGTTTTCAGGGGAGCAGTACTTC
TRBV20-1	TRBJ1-5	NA	NA	CSADPRAGQSAQHF	TGCAGTGCGGACCCCAGGGCAGGTCAGTCAGCCCAGCATTTT
TRBV6-5	TRBJ1-1	NA	few	CASSRENTEAFF	TGTGCCAGCAGTAGGGAGAACACTGAAGCTTTCTTT
TRBV6-2/TRBV6-3	TRBJ2-1	TRBD2	NA	CASRPLAGGEQFF	TGTGCCAGCAGACCGCTAGCGGGAGGCGAGCAGTTCTTC
TRBV6-5	TRBJ1-4	NA	few	CASREDSGRANEKLFF	TGTGCCAGCAGGGAGGACAGCGGAAGAGCTAATGAAAAACTGTTTTTT
TRBV6-1	TRBJ1-2	TRBD1	few	CASSERTGWNGYTF	TGTGCCAGCAGTGAACGGACAGGGTGGAATGGCTACACCTTC
TRBV7-2	TRBJ2-1	TRBD2	many	CASSYRTSGSNEQFF	TGTGCCAGCAGCTACCGGACTAGCGGGAGCAATGAGCAGTTCTTC
TRBV29-1	TRBJ2-7	NA	NA	CSALSPSEQYF	TGCAGCGCCCTCTCCCCGAGCGAGCAGTACTTC
TRBV10-3	TRBJ2-7	NA	few	CATHPDLKYEQYF	TGTGCCACCCACCCGGACTTGAAGTACGAGCAGTACTTC
TRBV6-2/TRBV6-3	TRBJ2-7	NA	NA	CATGNRALWSYEQYF	TGTGCCACCGGAAACAGGGCCTTGTGGTCCTACGAGCAGTACTTC
TRBV7-9	TRBJ1-1	NA	NA	CASSLASTPVGAFF	TGTGCCAGCAGCTTAGCCTCGACGCCCGTCGGAGCTTTCTTT
TRBV5-4	TRBJ2-7	NA	few	CASSSDQYEQYF	TGTGCCAGCAGTTCGGACCAGTACGAGCAGTACTTC